A selection of T cell receptor beta chains follows, all from one sample in a study of T cell responses to AZD1222 COVID-19 vaccine. Repertoires were generated with immunoSEQ multiplex PCR, while TCRdb's copy carries only in-frame clones and drops some. The table records about 69,000 clones, 86% of them present only once. Here the sequenced sample was peripheral blood, taken on day 0 of AZD1222 vaccination. The receptors here all came from an adult in good health. Each CDR3 is given without its conserved first and last residue. Rows may omit the clone size; those that give it use once, few, many or a size class.

V,size,J,CDR3
TRBV7-2,.,TRBJ2-3,ASSLAYSAGDTQY
TRBV5-1,once,TRBJ1-1,ASSLYTVNTEAF
TRBV5-1,.,TRBJ2-7,ASSFHGTGITYEQY
TRBV2,few,TRBJ1-2,ASMSLPGSYGYT
TRBV3-1/TRBV3-2,.,TRBJ1-4,ASSRAGRDEKLF
TRBV11-2,.,TRBJ2-7,ASSLGRAWYYEQY
TRBV18,.,TRBJ2-3,ASSPMTSGRTDTQY
TRBV16,.,TRBJ1-6,ASSQSGVGNGSPLH
TRBV19,.,TRBJ2-1,ASSTDSFNEQF
TRBV19,once,TRBJ1-2,ASTHWTGNYGYT
TRBV28,.,TRBJ1-1,ASSSGHTINEAF
TRBV7-9,.,TRBJ2-3,ASSLKGSDTQY
TRBV5-7,.,TRBJ2-5,ASSSTQAQY
TRBV4-1,.,TRBJ1-2,ASSPVGEGPYGYT
TRBV9,.,TRBJ1-1,ASSVGIPGTEAF
TRBV28,.,TRBJ1-1,ASSLPSLNTEAF
TRBV28,.,TRBJ2-7,ASSLFGGWIYEQY
TRBV5-4,.,TRBJ2-5,ASSFPGLKETQY
TRBV6-2/TRBV6-3,.,TRBJ2-7,ASSLYSYEQY
TRBV11-2,.,TRBJ1-6,ASSLGQLNNSPLH
TRBV5-1,.,TRBJ1-1,ASSPLEGRNTEAF
TRBV30,.,TRBJ1-1,AWIPQGNTEAF
TRBV27,.,TRBJ2-7,ASSLFRGVGGSEQY
TRBV9,.,TRBJ1-6,ASSMGQGYNSPLH
TRBV7-3,.,TRBJ1-2,ASSLAGEDLDGYT
TRBV18,once,TRBJ1-1,ASSPENTEAF
TRBV5-4,.,TRBJ1-6,ASSPDRAISPLH
TRBV28,.,TRBJ1-6,ASSSPTGLRNSPLH
TRBV18,.,TRBJ2-1,ASSLLGGGNEQF
TRBV6-6,once,TRBJ1-5,ASMMDRPNQPQH
TRBV28,.,TRBJ1-5,ASSLYANQPQH
TRBV25-1,.,TRBJ1-2,ASSDWGSYGYT
TRBV21-1,.,TRBJ2-7,ASHHPFSGDEQY
TRBV5-1,.,TRBJ2-6,ASSRNSVWREGLPGANVLT
TRBV21-1,.,TRBJ1-3,ASSKSESGTSSGNTIY
TRBV28,.,TRBJ1-1,ASSLGQANTEAF
TRBV2,.,TRBJ1-5,ASSHNGVGVMGQPQH
TRBV29-1,.,TRBJ2-1,SIRRGGYEQF
TRBV30,.,TRBJ2-3,AWSVAGVRSDTQY
TRBV9,.,TRBJ1-4,ASSVGAGQNEKLF
TRBV5-5,.,TRBJ1-6,ASSLGQGENSPLH
TRBV27,.,TRBJ1-1,ASRRQGGLYTEAF
TRBV5-1,.,TRBJ1-1,ASSGTGVNTEAF
TRBV3-1/TRBV3-2,.,TRBJ2-2,ASSQDLGGSRELF
TRBV9,once,TRBJ2-7,ASSPVSSGEQY
TRBV6-5,.,TRBJ1-2,ASRGQVINYGYT